The entry below describes one TCR beta chain. Its antigen is unknown. The entry originates in a study of cytomegalovirus exposure and HLA in healthy donors. Whole-study results and caveats: The tendency of first-cohort TCR clusters to co-occur in the 120 or so validation repertoires was identified by a subsequent analysis.

The germline gives CDR1 LNHNV, CDR2 YYDKDF (reference sequence). With 0 bases clipped from V and 5 bases from J, the junction kept 6 bases outside the gene matches. The CDR3 spans 15 residues. The table came from immunoSEQ multiplex PCR; TCRdb's copy has only in-frame clones and leaves some out. Of over 150,000 clones in the sample, 86% were seen once. Sequences were obtained from PBMCs. The chain joins TRBV15 to TRBJ2-5; 7 nucleotides agree with TRBD2. The receptor's source is a human donor in good health. The CDR3 bases are TGTGCCACCAGCAGAGATCCGGGGGGTAGGGAGACCCAGTACTTC. Its translation is CATSRDPGGRETQYF.